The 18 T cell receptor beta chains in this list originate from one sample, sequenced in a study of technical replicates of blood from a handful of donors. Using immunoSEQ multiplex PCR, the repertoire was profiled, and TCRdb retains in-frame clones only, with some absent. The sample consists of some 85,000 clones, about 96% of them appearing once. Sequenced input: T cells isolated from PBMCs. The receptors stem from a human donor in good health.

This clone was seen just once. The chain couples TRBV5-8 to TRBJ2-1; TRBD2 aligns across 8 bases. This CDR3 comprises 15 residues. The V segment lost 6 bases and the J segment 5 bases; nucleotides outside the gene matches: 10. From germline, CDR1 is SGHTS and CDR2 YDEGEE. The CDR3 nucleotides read TGTGCCAGCACTCCCGGGACTAGTGGCAACAATGAGCAGTTCTTC. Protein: CASTPGTSGNNEQFF.

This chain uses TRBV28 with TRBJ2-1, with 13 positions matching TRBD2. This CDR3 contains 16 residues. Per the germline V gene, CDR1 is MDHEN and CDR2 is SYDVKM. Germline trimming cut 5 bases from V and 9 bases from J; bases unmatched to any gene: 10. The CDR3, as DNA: TGTGCCAGCAGTCCTTGGACTAGCGGGAGCTTTCCTGAGCAGTTCTTC. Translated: CASSPWTSGSFPEQFF.

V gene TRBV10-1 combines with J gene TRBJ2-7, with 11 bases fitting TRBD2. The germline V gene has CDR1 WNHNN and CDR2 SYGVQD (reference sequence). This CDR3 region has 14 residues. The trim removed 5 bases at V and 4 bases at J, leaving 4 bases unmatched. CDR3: CASSPGTSGYEQYF. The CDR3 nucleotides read TGCGCCAGCAGTCCCGGGACTAGCGGTTACGAGCAGTACTTC.

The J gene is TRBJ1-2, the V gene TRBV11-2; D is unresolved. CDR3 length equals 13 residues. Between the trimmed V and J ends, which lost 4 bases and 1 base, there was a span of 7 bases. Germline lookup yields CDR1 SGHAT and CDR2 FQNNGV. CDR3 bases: TGTGCCAGCAGCTCGCGGTTTAACTATGGCTACACCTTC. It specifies CASSSRFNYGYTF.

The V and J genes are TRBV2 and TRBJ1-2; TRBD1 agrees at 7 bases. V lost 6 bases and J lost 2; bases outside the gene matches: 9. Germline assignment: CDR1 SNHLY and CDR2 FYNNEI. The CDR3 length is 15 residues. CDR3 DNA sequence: TGTGCCAGCAGCCTAAACAGGGGAACCAACTATGGCTACACCTTC. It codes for CASSLNRGTNYGYTF.

The CDR3 spells CASSQVGIAGRSYEQYF. CDR3 DNA sequence: TGCGCCAGCAGCCAAGTAGGTATCGCGGGACGCTCCTACGAGCAGTACTTC. The chain recombines TRBV4-1 with TRBJ2-7; D might be TRBD2 (6 bases). The germline V gene has CDR1 MGHRA and CDR2 YSYEKL. V gave up 1 base and J gave up 0 bases, with 16 bases separating them. This CDR3 has 17 amino acids.

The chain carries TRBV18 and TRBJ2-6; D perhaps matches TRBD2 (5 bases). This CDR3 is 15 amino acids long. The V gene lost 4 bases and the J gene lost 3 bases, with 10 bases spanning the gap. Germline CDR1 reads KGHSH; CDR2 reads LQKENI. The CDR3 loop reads CASSLPGNGANVLTF. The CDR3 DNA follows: TGTGCCAGCTCACTGCCCGGGAATGGGGCCAACGTCCTGACTTTC.

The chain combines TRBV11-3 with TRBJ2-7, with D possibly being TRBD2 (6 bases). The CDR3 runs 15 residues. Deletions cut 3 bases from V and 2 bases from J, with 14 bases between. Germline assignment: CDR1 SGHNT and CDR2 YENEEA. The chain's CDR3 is CASSFPASEPYEQYF. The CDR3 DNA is TGTGCCAGCAGCTTCCCGGCTAGCGAGCCCTACGAGCAGTACTTC.

This chain's CDR3 is CASSVVVSGRASEQYF. The CDR3 DNA sequence: TGTGCCAGCAGCGTAGTGGTTAGCGGGAGGGCAAGCGAGCAGTACTTC. The chain has TRBV9 and TRBJ2-7, with 11 bases that match TRBD2. This CDR3 is built from 16 residues. Germline loops: CDR1 SGDLS, CDR2 YYNGEE. Germline trimming cut 0 bases from V and 6 bases from J; bases unmatched to any gene: 8.

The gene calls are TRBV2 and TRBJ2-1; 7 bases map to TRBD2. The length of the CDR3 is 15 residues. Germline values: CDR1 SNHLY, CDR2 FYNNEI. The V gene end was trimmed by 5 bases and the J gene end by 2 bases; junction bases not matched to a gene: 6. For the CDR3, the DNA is TGTGCCAGCAGTAAGCGGGACTATACCTACAATGAGCAGTTCTTC. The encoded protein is CASSKRDYTYNEQFF. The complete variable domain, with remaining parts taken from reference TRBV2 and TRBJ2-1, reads EPEVTQTPSHQVTQMGQEVILRCVPISNHLYFYWYRQILGQKVEFLVSFYNNEISEKSEIFDDQFSVERPDGSNFTLKIRSTKLEDSAMYFCASSKRDYTYNEQFFGPGTRLTVL.

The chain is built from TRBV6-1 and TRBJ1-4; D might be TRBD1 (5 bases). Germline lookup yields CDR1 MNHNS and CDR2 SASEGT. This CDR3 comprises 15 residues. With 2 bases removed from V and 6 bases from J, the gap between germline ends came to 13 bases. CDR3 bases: TGTGCCAGCAGTGAAAGTGCGGACACCTATGAAAAACTGTTTTTT. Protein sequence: CASSESADTYEKLFF.

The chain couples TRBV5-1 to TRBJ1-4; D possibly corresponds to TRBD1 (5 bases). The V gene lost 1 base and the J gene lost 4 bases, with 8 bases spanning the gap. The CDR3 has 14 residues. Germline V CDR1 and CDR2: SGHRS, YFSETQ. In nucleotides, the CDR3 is TGCGCCAGCAGCTTGCAGGGCTATAATGAAAAACTGTTTTTT. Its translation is CASSLQGYNEKLFF.

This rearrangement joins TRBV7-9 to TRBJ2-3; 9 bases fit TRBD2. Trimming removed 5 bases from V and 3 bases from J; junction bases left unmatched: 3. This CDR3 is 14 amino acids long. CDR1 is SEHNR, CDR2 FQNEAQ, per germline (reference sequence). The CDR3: CASSISGSTDTQYF. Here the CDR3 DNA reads TGTGCCAGCAGCATTAGCGGGAGTACAGATACGCAGTATTTT. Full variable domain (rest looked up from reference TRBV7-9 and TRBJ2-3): DTGVSQNPRHKITKRGQNVTFRCDPISEHNRLYWYRQTLGQGPEFLTYFQNEAQLEKSRLLSDRFSAERPKGSFSTLEIQRTEQGDSAMYLCASSISGSTDTQYFGPGTRLTVL.

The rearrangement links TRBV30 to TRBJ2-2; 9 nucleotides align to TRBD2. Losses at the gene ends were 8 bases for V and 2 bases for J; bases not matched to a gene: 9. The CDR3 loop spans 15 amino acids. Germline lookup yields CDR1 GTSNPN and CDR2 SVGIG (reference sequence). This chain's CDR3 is CALKAGGRNTGELFF. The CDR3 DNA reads TGTGCCCTAAAGGCGGGAGGGCGAAACACCGGGGAGCTGTTTTTT.

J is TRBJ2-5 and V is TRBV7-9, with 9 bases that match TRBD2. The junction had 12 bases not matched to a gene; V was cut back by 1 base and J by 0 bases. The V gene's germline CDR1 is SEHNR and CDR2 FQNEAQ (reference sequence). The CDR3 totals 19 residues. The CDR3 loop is CASSLGGVAGASHQETQYF. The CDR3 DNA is TGTGCCAGCAGCTTAGGTGGGGTAGCGGGAGCCTCGCACCAAGAGACCCAGTACTTC.

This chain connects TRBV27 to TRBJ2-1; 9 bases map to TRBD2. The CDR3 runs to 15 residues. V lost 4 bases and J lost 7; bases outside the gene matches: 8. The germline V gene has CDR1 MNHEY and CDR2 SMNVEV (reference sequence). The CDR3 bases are TGTGCCAGCAGTTCCTGGACTAGCGCGAGGAATGAGCAGTTCTTC. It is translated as CASSSWTSARNEQFF.

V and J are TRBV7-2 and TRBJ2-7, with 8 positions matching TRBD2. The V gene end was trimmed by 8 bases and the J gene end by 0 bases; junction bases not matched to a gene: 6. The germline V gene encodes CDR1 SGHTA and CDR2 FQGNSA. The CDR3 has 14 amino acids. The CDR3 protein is CASGLAGLSYEQYF. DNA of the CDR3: TGTGCCAGCGGTCTAGCGGGTCTCTCCTACGAGCAGTACTTC.

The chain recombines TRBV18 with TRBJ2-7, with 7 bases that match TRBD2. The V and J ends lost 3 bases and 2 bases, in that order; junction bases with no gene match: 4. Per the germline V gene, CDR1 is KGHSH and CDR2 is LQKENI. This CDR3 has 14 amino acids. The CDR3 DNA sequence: TGTGCCAGCTCACCGGCTAGCGGAACCTACGAGCAGTACTTC. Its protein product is CASSPASGTYEQYF.